These T cell receptor beta chains were read from a single sample in a study of identical twins. From the 5' RACE reads, TCRdb called clonotypes with MiXCR, one entry per CDR3 protein. The table lists some 570,000 distinct CDR3 sequences, about a fifth of them singletons, with 0.4% to 0.6% in the top ten. These data were also reused for a study on yellow fever vaccine responses in identical twins.

The sequenced sample consisted of CD4+ T cells sorted from blood. These receptors were obtained from a woman between 18 and 29 years old in good health. Both conserved end residues are part of each CDR3. The order of the fields is clone size, J gene, CDR3 length, D gene, V gene, CDR3 DNA, CDR3 protein. A D gene is named only where the DNA matches it firmly. Clone size appears in some rows only: once, few, many, or a class for an expanded clone.

.,TRBJ2-1,15,TRBD2,TRBV5-1,TGCGCCAGCAGCGGTGGCGGGGGGGGAGGTAATGAGCAGTTCTTC,CASSGGGGGGNEQFF
.,TRBJ1-6,15,TRBD1,TRBV28,TGTGCCAGCAGTTACCTACAGGGGGATAATTCACCCCTCCACTTT,CASSYLQGDNSPLHF
.,TRBJ2-1,15,TRBD2,TRBV5-1,TGCGCCAGCAGCTTGGGATCGGGAGGGAACAATGAGCAGTTCTTC,CASSLGSGGNNEQFF
.,TRBJ2-5,16,.,TRBV7-2,TGTGCCAGCAGCTTAGTTGCTGCGGCGGCATCAGAGACCCAGTACTTC,CASSLVAAAASETQYF
.,TRBJ2-3,14,TRBD2,TRBV29-1,TGCAGCGTAGTTCCTAGCGGGGTCACAGATACGCAGTATTTT,CSVVPSGVTDTQYF
.,TRBJ2-5,13,.,TRBV10-3,TGTGCCATCATTGAGGGGTCGTCGGAGACCCAGTACTTC,CAIIEGSSETQYF
.,TRBJ2-7,14,TRBD1,TRBV24-1,TGTGCCACCAGTGATGGGACAGGGAACTACGAGCAGTACTTC,CATSDGTGNYEQYF
.,TRBJ2-1,18,TRBD2,TRBV18,TGTGCCAGCTCGCCGGGACTAGCGGGAGGGAACTCCTACAATGAGCAGTTCTTC,CASSPGLAGGNSYNEQFF
once,TRBJ2-1,14,.,TRBV6-1,TGTGCCAGCAGGGGGGAGTGGGTCGGCAATGAGCAGTTCTTC,CASRGEWVGNEQFF
.,TRBJ2-1,12,TRBD2,TRBV25-1,TGTGCCAGCACTAGCGGGGGGCATGAGCAGTTCTTC,CASTSGGHEQFF
.,TRBJ2-2,14,.,TRBV12-3/TRBV12-4,TGTGCCAGCAAAAACCCCGCGAACACCGGGGAGCTGTTTTTT,CASKNPANTGELFF
.,TRBJ2-2,16,TRBD2,TRBV24-1,TGTGCCACCAGTGATTCCGGACTAGCTAACACCGGGGAGCTGTTTTTT,CATSDSGLANTGELFF
few,TRBJ2-3,16,.,TRBV12-3/TRBV12-4,TGTGCCAGCAGTCAGGCTACTAGACAAAGCACAGATACGCAGTATTTT,CASSQATRQSTDTQYF
few,TRBJ2-7,15,.,TRBV10-3,TGTGCCATCAGTGACAACTCACAGGGAACCTACGAGCAGTACTTC,CAISDNSQGTYEQYF
few,TRBJ2-2,15,TRBD2,TRBV19,TGTGCCAGTAGTACAAGCGGGGGGGCGACCGGGGAGCTGTTTTTT,CASSTSGGATGELFF
.,TRBJ2-1,15,TRBD2,TRBV11-2,TGTGCCAGCAGCCAAACGTCTAGCGGGAAGGATGAGCAGTTCTTC,CASSQTSSGKDEQFF
few,TRBJ2-3,14,TRBD2,TRBV6-1,TGTGCCAGCAGTGATAGCGGGAGGGCAGATACGCAGTATTTT,CASSDSGRADTQYF
.,TRBJ1-1,13,.,TRBV24-1,TGTGCCACCAGTGATTCCGGACGTGATGAAGCTTTCTTT,CATSDSGRDEAFF
few,TRBJ1-5,13,.,TRBV29-1,TGCAGCGTTGCGGGAGGGATCAATCAGCCCCAGCATTTT,CSVAGGINQPQHF
.,TRBJ1-1,15,.,TRBV6-5,TGTGCCAGCAGTTACTCGAATTTGGGGAACACTGAAGCTTTCTTT,CASSYSNLGNTEAFF
few,TRBJ2-1,14,TRBD2,TRBV11-3,TGTGCCAGCAGCCAGAGCGGGGGGGTATATGAGCAGTTCTTC,CASSQSGGVYEQFF
.,TRBJ2-5,16,.,TRBV13,TGTGCCAGCAGCCCCACTACCCCAAGGCGCCAAGAGACCCAGTACTTC,CASSPTTPRRQETQYF
.,TRBJ2-2,15,.,TRBV9,TGTGCCAGCAGCGTGTTAGGGGTTGGGACCGGGGAGCTGTTTTTT,CASSVLGVGTGELFF
few,TRBJ1-5,15,TRBD1,TRBV11-3,TGTGCCAGCAGAGACAGGGATTATAGCAATCAGCCCCAGCATTTT,CASRDRDYSNQPQHF
many,TRBJ2-3,14,.,TRBV5-1,TGTGCCAGCAGCCTTAGCGGCGGCACAGATACGCAGTATTTT,CASSLSGGTDTQYF
few,TRBJ2-7,16,TRBD1,TRBV7-9,TGTGCCAGCAGCTTATATGGTAGGGACAGTGGCCACGAGCAGTACTTC,CASSLYGRDSGHEQYF
.,TRBJ2-2,14,.,TRBV7-6,TGTGCCAGCAGCTTAGCGCGGAGGGCCGGGGAGCTGTTTTTT,CASSLARRAGELFF
once,TRBJ2-5,13,.,TRBV6-2/TRBV6-3,TGTGCCAGCTTGAGCCCGGGTGAAGAGACCCAGTACTTC,CASLSPGEETQYF
.,TRBJ2-5,12,.,TRBV20-1,TGCAGTGCCGTCGGACGGAAAGAGACCCAGTACTTC,CSAVGRKETQYF
few,TRBJ2-7,14,TRBD1,TRBV19,TGTGCCAGTACCCCGGGACAGGGGACCTACGAGCAGTACTTC,CASTPGQGTYEQYF
.,TRBJ2-7,12,.,TRBV10-3,TGTGCCATCAGTGCGGGGACATACGAGCAGTACTTC,CAISAGTYEQYF
.,TRBJ2-1,16,TRBD2,TRBV6-1,TGTGCCAGCAGTGAGGGAGGGAGGGCCACCTACAATGAGCAGTTCTTC,CASSEGGRATYNEQFF
few,TRBJ2-1,16,TRBD2,TRBV12-3/TRBV12-4,TGTGCCAGCAGCACCCACCGTAGCGGGGTGTACAATGAGCAGTTCTTC,CASSTHRSGVYNEQFF
.,TRBJ2-4,18,.,TRBV2,TGTGCCAGCAGTGAAGCGCCGTTCGACAGACAACCTGTCAGCATTCAGTACTTC,CASSEAPFDRQPVSIQYF
.,TRBJ2-7,17,TRBD1,TRBV28,TGTGCCAGCAGTTTTCGCAGGACAGGACTGGCGGGCTACGAGCAGTACTTC,CASSFRRTGLAGYEQYF
few,TRBJ2-7,15,TRBD1,TRBV7-6,TGTGCCAGCAGCCAAACTACAGGGGGAGGCTACGAGCAGTACTTC,CASSQTTGGGYEQYF
few,TRBJ2-2,14,.,TRBV12-3/TRBV12-4,TGTGCCAGCAAAGCCAGGACGGCCACCGGGGAGCTGTTTTTT,CASKARTATGELFF
.,TRBJ1-2,15,TRBD1,TRBV14,TGTGCCAGCAGCCAGATGGACAGGAGGATCTATGGCTACACCTTC,CASSQMDRRIYGYTF
.,TRBJ2-1,12,.,TRBV29-1,TGCAGCGTAATAAAAGGGGTTGCTGAGCAGTTCTTC,CSVIKGVAEQFF